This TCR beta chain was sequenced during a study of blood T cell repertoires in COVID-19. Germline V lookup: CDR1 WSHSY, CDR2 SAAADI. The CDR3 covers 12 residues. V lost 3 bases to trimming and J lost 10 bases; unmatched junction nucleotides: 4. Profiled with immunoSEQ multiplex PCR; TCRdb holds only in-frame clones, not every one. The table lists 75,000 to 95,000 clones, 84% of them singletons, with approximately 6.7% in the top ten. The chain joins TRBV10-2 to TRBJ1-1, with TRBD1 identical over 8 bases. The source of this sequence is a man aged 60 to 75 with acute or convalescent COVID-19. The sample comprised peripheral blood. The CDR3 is CASSDTGGGAFF. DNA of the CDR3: TGCGCCAGCAGTGACACAGGGGGGGGAGCTTTCTTT.